This T cell receptor beta chain was sequenced for a study of cytomegalovirus exposure and HLA in healthy donors. Study as a whole: Researchers found that around 80% of about 400 genotyped donors fell within the Caucasian-associated ancestry cluster. Whole-study results and caveats: A later analysis appeared to link common viral pathogens to several of the most significant clusters. It was only CMV serostatus that was available as immune exposure information.

Comment on this clone: Antigen specificity is unknown.

This donor's CMV serostatus is unrecorded. Primers for the PCR totalled 60 Vbeta and 13 Jbeta. Profiling relied on immunoSEQ multiplex PCR, and the TCRdb table lists in-frame clones only, not all of them. The sample shows 210,000 or so clones, over 65% of them seen only once. The sample consisted of PBMCs. This TCR was recovered from a human donor in good health.

In DNA form, the CDR3 reads TGTGCCAGCCGCGACTTTCCACGGGGGAACACTGAAGCTTTCTTT. Protein product: CASRDFPRGNTEAFF. This chain joins TRBV27 and TRBJ1-1, with D unresolved. Germline lookup yields CDR1 MNHEY and CDR2 SMNVEV (reference sequence). Trimming took off 8 bases at V and 1 base at J, with 17 bases between the two ends. The CDR3 consists of 15 residues.